This is a list of T cell receptor beta chains from one sample in a study of T cells in Graves' hyperthyroidism and ophthalmopathy. TCRdb recomputed calls from the multiplex PCR reads with MiXCR, one row per CDR3 protein. The data hold about 640,000 distinct CDR3 sequences, with less than 25% observed a single time. The sample taken for sequencing was blood. These receptors were taken from a man aged 25-40 years with Graves' ophthalmopathy. Each CDR3 is given with its conserved first and last residue. A D gene is named only where the DNA matches it firmly. Clone sizes are given selectively: once, few, many, or a class where the clone is expanded.

.	TRBV7-9	TRBD1	TRBJ2-7	TGTGCCAGCAGCACCCGACAGGGCAGTCCGGGCTACGAGCAGTACTTC	CASSTRQGSPGYEQYF
few	TRBV19	.	TRBJ2-1	TGTGCCAGTAGTATTGGCTTACTTAATGAGCAGTTCTTC	CASSIGLLNEQFF
few	TRBV5-4	TRBD1	TRBJ1-1	TGTGCCAGCAGCCCCTCCCTTAGGCGACAGGGGAACACTGAAGCTTTCTTT	CASSPSLRRQGNTEAFF
many	TRBV30	.	TRBJ1-1	TGTGCCTGGAGTGGAGAGGGGGTCACTGAAGCTTTCTTT	CAWSGEGVTEAFF
few	TRBV4-3	TRBD2	TRBJ2-7	TGCGCCAGCAGCCAAGGGACTAGCGTATACGAGCAGTACTTC	CASSQGTSVYEQYF
.	TRBV6-2/TRBV6-3	TRBD2	TRBJ2-1	TGTGCCAGCAGTTATCAGAGGGAGGGCAAGGATGAGCAGTTCTTC	CASSYQREGKDEQFF
many	TRBV12-3/TRBV12-4	.	TRBJ1-1	TGTGCCAGCAGTTTCGGCAGGGTTTTCGGGACTGAAGCTTTCTTT	CASSFGRVFGTEAFF
.	TRBV7-3	TRBD2	TRBJ2-1	TGTGCCAGCAGCCTAGGCTCGGGACTAGCATTGGACAATGAGCAGTTCTTC	CASSLGSGLALDNEQFF
.	TRBV6-2/TRBV6-3	.	TRBJ1-2	TGTGCCAGCAGTCCATGGACGGGAGGCTACACCTTC	CASSPWTGGYTF
.	TRBV7-2	TRBD2	TRBJ2-6	TGTGCCAGCAGCCCACGCCTAAAGACTAGCGGGAGATCGGGAAGGGCCAACGTCCTGACTTTC	CASSPRLKTSGRSGRANVLTF
.	TRBV7-8	TRBD2	TRBJ2-7	TGTGCCAGCAGCTTAGGACTTGGGGTAGGGAGGGACGAGCAGTACTTC	CASSLGLGVGRDEQYF
.	TRBV18	.	TRBJ2-7	TGTGCCAGCTCACCAAGAGGACAGTCGTTTTACGAGCAGTACTTC	CASSPRGQSFYEQYF
medium-sized	TRBV7-3	.	TRBJ2-3	TGTGCCAGCAGCTCTCTCGGGAGCACAGATACGCAGTATTTT	CASSSLGSTDTQYF
few	TRBV15	TRBD2	TRBJ2-5	TGTGCCACCAGCAGAGACGTATCTCGCGGGAGGATAGAAGAGACCCAGTACTTC	CATSRDVSRGRIEETQYF
many	TRBV3-1	.	TRBJ1-3	TGTGCCAGCAGCGCCACAGGAGGCTCTGGAAACACCATATATTTT	CASSATGGSGNTIYF
.	TRBV19	TRBD2	TRBJ2-7	TGTGCCAGTAGTATTAGCGGACTAGCGGGATCGAAAACCTACGAGCAGTACTTC	CASSISGLAGSKTYEQYF
few	TRBV10-3	TRBD1	TRBJ1-1	TGTGCCATCAGTCGACAGGGCTCGAACACTGAAGCTTTCTTT	CAISRQGSNTEAFF
many	TRBV28	.	TRBJ2-7	TGTGCCAGCCTCAAGGTTGGGGGTCCGGTAGTGGGCGAGCAGTACTTC	CASLKVGGPVVGEQYF
.	TRBV30	TRBD1	TRBJ1-3	TGTGCCTGGAGACCACAGGGGGCGCCTGGAAACACCATATATTTT	CAWRPQGAPGNTIYF
.	TRBV11-2	TRBD2	TRBJ2-1	TGTGCCAGCAGCTTAGGAGGGAGGGTCAATGAGCAGTTCTTC	CASSLGGRVNEQFF
.	TRBV29-1	TRBD1	TRBJ1-3	TGCAGCGTCGGGGACAGGGGATATGGAAACACCATATATTTT	CSVGDRGYGNTIYF
.	TRBV20-1	.	TRBJ2-7	TGCAGTGCTAGAGGGAGGGCCGATTACGAGCAGTACTTC	CSARGRADYEQYF
few	TRBV5-5	.	TRBJ1-4	TGTGCCAGCAGTTCCCTGCCCACCCAGGGGGAAAAACTGTTTTTT	CASSSLPTQGEKLFF
.	TRBV4-2	TRBD1	TRBJ1-1	TGTGCCAGCAGCCACCTGGGGGACAGGGGACCCACTGAAGCTTTCTTT	CASSHLGDRGPTEAFF